What follows are 2 T cell receptor beta chains derived from one specimen sequenced in a study of identical twins. Using its own MiXCR run on the 5' RACE reads, TCRdb lists one record per CDR3 protein. Counted here are under 350,000 distinct CDR3 sequences, roughly 9% occurring once; the ten biggest clones make up 6% to 8.5%. This sample also appeared in a second study, on yellow fever vaccine responses in identical twins.

Sequencing was done on a sample of CD8+ T cells sorted from blood. Receptors originate from a woman younger than 30 in good health.

This clonotype was counted many times. The rearrangement links TRBV7-9 to TRBJ2-3; D might be TRBD1 (7 bases). V was trimmed by 6 bases and J by 2 bases, leaving 21 bases between them. The CDR3 consists of 17 residues. Germline V gene data show CDR1 as SEHNR and CDR2 as FQNEAQ (reference sequence). CDR3 loop: CASSLPRGEEDTDTQYF. CDR3 DNA: TGTGCCAGCAGTCTCCCCAGGGGGGAGGAGGACACAGATACGCAGTATTTT.

This clonotype appeared a few times. The V gene is TRBV5-1, the J gene TRBJ2-2; no clear D. Trimming removed 2 bases at V and 6 bases at J, with 8 bases between. The CDR3 consists of 13 residues. Germline values: CDR1 SGHRS, CDR2 YFSETQ. In nucleotides, the CDR3 is TGCGCCAGCAGCTTAAGTCCCCCCGGGGAGCTGTTTTTT. Translating it yields CASSLSPPGELFF.